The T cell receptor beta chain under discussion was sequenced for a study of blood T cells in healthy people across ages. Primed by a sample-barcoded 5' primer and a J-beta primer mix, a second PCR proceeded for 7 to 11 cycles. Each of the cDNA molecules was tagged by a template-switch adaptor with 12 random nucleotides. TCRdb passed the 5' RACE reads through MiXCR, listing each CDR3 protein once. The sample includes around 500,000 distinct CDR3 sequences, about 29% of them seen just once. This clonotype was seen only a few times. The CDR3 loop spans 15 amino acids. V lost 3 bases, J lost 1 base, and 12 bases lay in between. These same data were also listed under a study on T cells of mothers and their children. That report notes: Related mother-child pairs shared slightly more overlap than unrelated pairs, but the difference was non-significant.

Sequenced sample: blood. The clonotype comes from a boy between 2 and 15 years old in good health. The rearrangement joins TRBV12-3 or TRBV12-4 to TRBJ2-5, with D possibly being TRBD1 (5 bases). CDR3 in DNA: TGTGCCAGCAGTTTCCCACAGGCTTCCCAAGAGACCCAGTACTTC. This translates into CASSFPQASQETQYF.